This TCR beta chain was retrieved from a study of T-cell memory formation after mild COVID-19. Overall study findings and caveats: Among clones contracting day 15 to 85, CD4/CD8 was balanced, whereas later expanders leaned CD4+.

A remark on this clonotype: Antigen unknown.

TCRdb processed the 5' RACE reads anew with MiXCR; each CDR3 protein has one entry. The table lists 550,000 to 600,000 distinct CDR3 sequences, roughly 17% of them singletons. CDR1 SGHTA and CDR2 FQGNSA come from the germline V gene. V gave up 6 bases and J gave up 5 bases, with 19 bases separating them. CDR3 length: 15 residues. V and J are TRBV7-2 and TRBJ2-5; a possible D gene is TRBD1 (6 bases). The sequenced sample consisted of PBMCs or a T cell subset sorted from them (not recorded which). The clonotype comes from an adult woman who had mild COVID-19 (a few samples of this study predate the infection). Cell type and time point are not known. CDR3 protein: CASRSSTGLGETQYF. Here the CDR3 DNA reads TGTGCCAGCAGATCTTCGACAGGCCTTGGGGAGACCCAGTACTTC.